A single sample gave rise to the 4 T cell receptor beta chains below, sequenced in a study of blood T cell repertoires in COVID-19. Repertoires were generated with immunoSEQ multiplex PCR, while TCRdb's copy carries only in-frame clones and drops some. The sample lists fewer than 110,000 clones; around 80% were seen once. The specimen was peripheral blood. The receptor source for this set is a man between 70 and 80 years old with acute or convalescent COVID-19.

The chain uses TRBV19 and TRBJ2-3; TRBD2 is a possible D gene (6 bases). Per the germline V gene, CDR1 is LNHDA and CDR2 is SQIVND (reference sequence). Trimming pared 7 bases from V and 1 base from J, leaving 15 bases between. The CDR3 contains 15 residues. The CDR3 nucleotides are TGTGCCAGTAACGAACCCCCGGGGGGCACAGATACGCAGTATTTT. Translation gives CASNEPPGGTDTQYF.

The V call is TRBV7-2, the J call TRBJ2-3, with TRBD2 matching 16 bases. The CDR3 is 19 residues long. V was pared by 2 bases and J by 3 bases, with 8 bases of the junction left unmatched. Germline V lookup: CDR1 SGHTA, CDR2 FQGNSA. CDR3 loop: CASSLRAPGLAGGTDTQYF. Here the CDR3 DNA reads TGTGCCAGCAGCTTACGCGCACCGGGACTAGCGGGGGGGACAGATACGCAGTATTTT.

The chain combines TRBV18 with TRBJ1-4, with unresolved D. V shed 3 bases and J shed 0 bases, with 23 bases lying between them. This CDR3 spans 20 amino acids. Germline lookup yields CDR1 KGHSH and CDR2 LQKENI. CDR3: CASSPRTKTTVLATNEKLFF. Written as DNA, the CDR3 is TGTGCCAGCTCACCCCGAACGAAAACCACCGTACTTGCAACTAATGAAAAACTGTTTTTT.

The chain joins TRBV12-3 or TRBV12-4 to TRBJ1-2, with TRBD1 matching 7 bases. V lost 5 bases, J lost 8 bases, and 5 bases stayed unmatched. The CDR3 has 12 residues. This chain's CDR3 is CASSVQGIGYTF. The CDR3 bases are TGTGCCAGCAGTGTACAGGGGATAGGCTACACCTTC.